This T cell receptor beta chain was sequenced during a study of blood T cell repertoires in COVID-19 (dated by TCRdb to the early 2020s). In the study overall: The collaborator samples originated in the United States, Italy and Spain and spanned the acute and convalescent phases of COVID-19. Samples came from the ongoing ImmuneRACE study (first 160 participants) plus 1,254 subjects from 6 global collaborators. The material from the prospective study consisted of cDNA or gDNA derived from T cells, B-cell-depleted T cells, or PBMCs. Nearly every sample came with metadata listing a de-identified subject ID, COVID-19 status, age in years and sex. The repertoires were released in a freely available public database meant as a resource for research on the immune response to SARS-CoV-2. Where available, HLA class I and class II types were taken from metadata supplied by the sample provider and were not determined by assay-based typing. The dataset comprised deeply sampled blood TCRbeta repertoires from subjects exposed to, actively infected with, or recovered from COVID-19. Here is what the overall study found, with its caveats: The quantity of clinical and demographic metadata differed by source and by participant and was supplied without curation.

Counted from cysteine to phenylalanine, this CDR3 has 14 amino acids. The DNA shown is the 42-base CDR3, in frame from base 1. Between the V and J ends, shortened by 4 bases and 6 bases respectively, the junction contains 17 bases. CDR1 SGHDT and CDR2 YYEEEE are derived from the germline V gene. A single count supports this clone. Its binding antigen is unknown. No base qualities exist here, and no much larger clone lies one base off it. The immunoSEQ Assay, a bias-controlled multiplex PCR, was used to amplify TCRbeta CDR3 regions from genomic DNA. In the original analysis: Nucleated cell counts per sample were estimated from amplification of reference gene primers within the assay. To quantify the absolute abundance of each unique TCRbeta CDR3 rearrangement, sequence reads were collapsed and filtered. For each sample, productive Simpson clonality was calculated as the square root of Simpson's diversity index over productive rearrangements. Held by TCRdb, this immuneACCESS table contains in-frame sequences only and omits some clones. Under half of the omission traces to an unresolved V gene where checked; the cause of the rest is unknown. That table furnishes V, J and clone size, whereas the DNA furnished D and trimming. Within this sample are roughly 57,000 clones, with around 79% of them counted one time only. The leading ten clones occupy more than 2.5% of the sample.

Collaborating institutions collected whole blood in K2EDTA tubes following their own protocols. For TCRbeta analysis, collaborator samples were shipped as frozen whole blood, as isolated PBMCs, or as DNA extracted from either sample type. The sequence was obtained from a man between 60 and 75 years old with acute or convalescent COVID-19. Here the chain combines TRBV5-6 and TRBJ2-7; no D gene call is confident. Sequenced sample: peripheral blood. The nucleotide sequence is TGTGCCAGCAGCCCTGGGCGTACTTTCAGCGAGCAGTACTTC. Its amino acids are CASSPGRTFSEQYF.